The entry below gives a single TCR beta chain sequence along with its context. After removal of 2 bases from V and 10 bases from J, the junction contained 6 bases not matched to a gene. Germline assignment: CDR1 GTSNPN and CDR2 SVGIG (reference sequence). The CDR3 runs to 14 residues. This sample is drawn from a study of cytomegalovirus exposure and HLA in healthy donors. Primers: 60 Vbeta forward and 13 Jbeta reverse. Measured with immunoSEQ multiplex PCR; TCRdb has only the in-frame clones, and not every one. This sample has 150,000 or so clones, with roughly 82% found just once. The source material was PBMCs. The rearrangement joins TRBV30 to TRBJ1-6; 9 bases line up with TRBD1. This clonotype originated in a woman aged 45-59 years in good health and CMV-seropositive. CDR3 sequence reads: CAWSSGQGGSPLHF. The CDR3 coding sequence is TGTGCCTGGAGTTCGGGACAGGGTGGCTCACCCCTCCACTTT.